These T cell receptor beta chains were read from a single sample in a study of TIL therapy for anti-PD-1-resistant metastatic lung cancer. Clones were sequenced by immunoSEQ multiplex PCR, and TCRdb holds only the in-frame ones, with some missing. The sample records more than 45,000 clones, more than 60% being singletons. The material sequenced was blood, taken at baseline. The receptors were sampled from a person aged 30 to 80 with non-small cell lung cancer. The CDR3 runs from the conserved cysteine through the conserved F or W. D genes are given only for firm matches. Clone sizes are given selectively: once, few, many, or a class where the clone is expanded.

.,few,TRBJ1-2,TRBV28,TGTGCCAGCAGTAGGGCTCCGGGGCAGAACTATGGCTACACCTTC,CASSRAPGQNYGYTF
.,.,TRBJ1-6,TRBV27,TGTGCCAGCAGTTTATCTCTGAGTCAGAGCAGGGCAGTATCACCCCTCCACTTT,CASSLSLSQSRAVSPLHF
.,.,TRBJ1-4,TRBV27,TGTGCCAGCAAAGTTAATGTAAATGAAAAACTGTTTTTT,CASKVNVNEKLFF
TRBD1,.,TRBJ2-7,TRBV20-1,TGCAGTGCGGGGACAGGTGGGGGGCAGTACTTC,CSAGTGGGQYF
TRBD1,.,TRBJ1-2,TRBV27,TGTGCCAGCAGTTTCCTCGCAGGGGGCCTGACCTATGGCTACACCTTC,CASSFLAGGLTYGYTF
.,few,TRBJ1-2,TRBV2,TGTGCCAGTAGGGCAGGGAATGGCTACACCTTC,CASRAGNGYTF
TRBD1,once,TRBJ2-7,TRBV28,TGTGCCAGCAGGGGGGACAGGGTAGCCTACGAGCAGTACTTC,CASRGDRVAYEQYF
TRBD1,.,TRBJ2-6,TRBV4-2,TGTGCCAGCAGCCTAGAGAGGACAGGCTCTGGGGCCAACGTCCTGACTTTC,CASSLERTGSGANVLTF
TRBD1,few,TRBJ1-2,TRBV19,TGTGCCAGTGTCAGACCGGGACAGCCTAACTATGGCTACACCTTC,CASVRPGQPNYGYTF
TRBD1,few,TRBJ1-1,TRBV25-1,TGTGCCAGCAGTAGACAGGGGGAAGCTTTCTTT,CASSRQGEAFF
TRBD1,.,TRBJ1-2,TRBV5-1,TGCGCCAGCAGCACAGGGGGTACCACCTATGGCTACACCTTC,CASSTGGTTYGYTF
.,.,TRBJ1-4,TRBV6-6,TGTGCCAGCAGTTACCGAGGACTTAATGAAAAACTGTTTTTT,CASSYRGLNEKLFF
.,.,TRBJ1-1,TRBV19,TGTGCCAGTAACCCCTCGGACGGCACGATGAACACTGAAGCTTTCTTT,CASNPSDGTMNTEAFF
.,.,TRBJ2-1,TRBV7-2,TGTGCCAGCAGCTTAATCGCAGGGTACTACAATGAGCAGTTCTTC,CASSLIAGYYNEQFF
.,.,TRBJ1-1,TRBV27,TGTGCCAGCAGGCATCCGGGGGGAGGGACTGAAGCTTTCTTT,CASRHPGGGTEAFF
.,.,TRBJ1-1,TRBV5-8,TGTGCCAGCAGCTTGAGACCGCGATTTTACCTGAACACTGAAGCTTTCTTT,CASSLRPRFYLNTEAFF
.,.,TRBJ2-7,TRBV7-2,TGTGCCAGCAGCTCCCAGTACTTTCCCTACGAGCAGTACTTC,CASSSQYFPYEQYF
.,.,TRBJ2-7,TRBV9,TGTGCCAGCAGCGTAGGGGCTAGCGTGCTTTTTTACGAGCAGTACTTC,CASSVGASVLFYEQYF
TRBD1,.,TRBJ2-1,TRBV18,TGTGCCAGCTCACCGTGGACAGGGGAGGAGAATGAGCAGTTCTTC,CASSPWTGEENEQFF
.,few,TRBJ2-1,TRBV6-1,TGTGCCAGCAGTGATTCGTCCAGGTCTCTGAATGAGCAGTTCTTC,CASSDSSRSLNEQFF
TRBD2,.,TRBJ2-5,TRBV12-5,TGTGCTAGTGGTTTCACAACTAGCGGGGAACCGGGAATCCAGTACTTC,CASGFTTSGEPGIQYF
.,.,TRBJ2-5,TRBV5-1,TGCGCCAGCAGCCGGCCCCAAGAGACCCAGTACTTC,CASSRPQETQYF
.,.,TRBJ2-2,TRBV13,TGTGCCAGCAGGAAAGGGGGACTCACCGGGGAGCTGTTTTTT,CASRKGGLTGELFF
.,.,TRBJ1-1,TRBV30,TGTGCCTGGAGTGTAATGGGTGGGGCTGAAGCTTTCTTT,CAWSVMGGAEAFF
TRBD1,.,TRBJ1-5,TRBV28,TGTGCCAGCAGTTTATATCCCGGCAGGGGGTCCTCCAAGAATCAGCCCCAGCATTTT,CASSLYPGRGSSKNQPQHF
.,.,TRBJ1-1,TRBV7-2,TGTGCCAGCAGCTCTGATAGGAACACTGAAGCTTTCTTT,CASSSDRNTEAFF
.,.,TRBJ1-5,TRBV4-3,TGCGCCAGCAGCCAAGAACCAAATCAGCCCCAGCATTTT,CASSQEPNQPQHF
.,.,TRBJ1-5,TRBV28,TGTGCCAGCAGTCATCAGGGGTTCTTCACGGATCAGCCCCAGCATTTT,CASSHQGFFTDQPQHF
.,.,TRBJ2-7,TRBV18,TGTGCCAGCTCACCGGGGTTGACCTACGAGCAGTACTTC,CASSPGLTYEQYF
.,once,TRBJ1-2,TRBV5-4,TGTGCCAGCAGCACTTCCGGGGGCGTCTATGGCTACACCTTC,CASSTSGGVYGYTF
.,.,TRBJ2-3,TRBV29-1,TGCAGCGTTGATCCCGGGACGGGGAGCACAGATACGCAGTATTTT,CSVDPGTGSTDTQYF
.,.,TRBJ1-2,TRBV28,TGTGCCAGCAGTTTAACGGCCCCAGAGGGCTACACCTTC,CASSLTAPEGYTF
TRBD1,.,TRBJ1-5,TRBV6-1,TGTGCCAGCCGTCGACAGGGAGGGACGCCCCAGCATTTT,CASRRQGGTPQHF
.,.,TRBJ2-1,TRBV4-1,TGCGCCAGCAGCCCGTTGACTAGTCCCAATGAGCAGTTCTTC,CASSPLTSPNEQFF
.,.,TRBJ1-2,TRBV5-1,TGCGCCAGCAGCTTGGTGGTAGGGAATGGCTACACCTTC,CASSLVVGNGYTF
TRBD1,few,TRBJ2-5,TRBV4-2,TGTGCCAGCAGATTTGGACAGGCCCGGGGCCAAGAGACCCAGTACTTC,CASRFGQARGQETQYF
.,.,TRBJ1-3,TRBV15,TGTGCCACCAGCAGCGATAAACAAGGGACTAGCTCTGGAAACACCATATATTTT,CATSSDKQGTSSGNTIYF
TRBD1,.,TRBJ1-4,TRBV7-6,TGTGCCAGCAGCCTAACCCCGGGACAGGGAGAGATTCGGGAAAAACTGTTTTTT,CASSLTPGQGEIREKLFF
.,.,TRBJ2-2,TRBV5-3,TGTGCCAGAAGCTCCAGGGTATCCGGGGAGCTGTTTTTT,CARSSRVSGELFF
TRBD1,.,TRBJ1-1,TRBV6-5,TGTGCCAGCAGCTCGGGACAGGGGGAAGACACTGAAGCTTTCTTT,CASSSGQGEDTEAFF
TRBD1,few,TRBJ1-1,TRBV5-6,TGTGCCAGCAGCCTGGGGACAGTTAACACTGAAGCTTTCTTT,CASSLGTVNTEAFF
TRBD1,.,TRBJ2-3,TRBV11-2,TGTGCCAGCAGCTTAGGGTTTGGACAGGGTGCGCAGTATTTT,CASSLGFGQGAQYF
TRBD1,.,TRBJ2-7,TRBV9,TGTGCCAGCAGCCCTCAGCCGGGACAGAGCTACGAGCAGTACTTC,CASSPQPGQSYEQYF
.,.,TRBJ1-6,TRBV4-2,TGTGCCAGCAGCCAAGGACCGAGAACACCCCTCCACTTT,CASSQGPRTPLHF
.,.,TRBJ1-3,TRBV2,TGTGCCAGCAGTGAGTGGGCTGGAAACACCATATATTTT,CASSEWAGNTIYF
.,.,TRBJ2-5,TRBV28,TGTGCCAGCAGTGACCAGGTACAAGAGACCCAGTACTTC,CASSDQVQETQYF
TRBD1,few,TRBJ1-4,TRBV11-2,TGTGCCAGCAGCTTAGGGACAGGGATTGGGAATGAAAAACTGTTTTTT,CASSLGTGIGNEKLFF
.,.,TRBJ2-3,TRBV7-2,TGTGCCAGCAGCTCCTATACTAGGGGCTCAGATACGCAGTATTTT,CASSSYTRGSDTQYF
.,.,TRBJ2-4,TRBV9,TGTGCCAGCAGCAGGAGTGGCGGTGGAGCCAAAAACATTCAGTACTTC,CASSRSGGGAKNIQYF
TRBD1,.,TRBJ2-2,TRBV7-2,TGTGCCAGCAGCTCAGGACAGGTCGGAACCGGGGAGCTGTTTTTT,CASSSGQVGTGELFF
.,few,TRBJ1-1,TRBV29-1,TGCAGCGTGGGAGGGTTAATCGGCACTGAAGCTTTCTTT,CSVGGLIGTEAFF
.,.,TRBJ2-3,TRBV2,TGTGCCAGCAGTATAGAGGCAGATACGCAGTATTTT,CASSIEADTQYF
.,.,TRBJ2-5,TRBV4-2,TGTGCCAGCAGCCAAGGTATCGATGAGACCCAGTACTTC,CASSQGIDETQYF